These 5 T cell receptor beta chains share one sample of origin, sequenced in a study of T cells after yellow fever vaccination (dated by TCRdb to between 2018 and 2021). The label giving this sample's treatment or condition can be read as: live attenuated yellow fever vaccine strain. Libraries came from 5' RACE. TCRdb names Illumina HiSeq 2500 as the instrument used. TCRdb handled the public reads itself, with Q25 trimming in fastp and clone calling in MiXCR, and kept productive beta chains. Each entry merges the rows of one CDR3 protein and shows their most common DNA and genes. The sample records around 350,000 distinct CDR3 sequences, approximately 5.7% of which are singletons. Jointly, the top ten make up over 12% of the sample. Here the sequenced sample was PBMCs, taken 5 days after the yellow fever booster vaccination. The receptors come from a man aged 25 to 40 who received the YFV17D yellow fever vaccine.

In its sample, this clonotype was seen many times. Here the CDR3 DNA reads TGTGCCAGCAGCTTAAGTACAGGATCCTACGAGCAGTACTTC. Amino acid sequence: CASSLSTGSYEQYF. This chain links TRBV7-6 with TRBJ2-7; D may be TRBD1 (5 bases). CDR3 length equals 14 residues. The ends were cut back, 2 bases at V and 1 base at J, with 9 bases in the middle. CDR1 and CDR2 (germline): SGHVS, FNYEAQ. Based on the CDR3 plus reference TRBV7-6 and TRBJ2-7, the full variable domain is GAGVSQSPRYKVTKRGQDVALRCDPISGHVSLYWYRQALGQGPEFLTYFNYEAQQDKSGLPNDRFSAERPEGSISTLTIQRTEQRDSAMYRCASSLSTGSYEQYFGPGTRLTVT.

This clonotype has only a few counts. The chain links TRBV18 to TRBJ2-5; 11 bases map to TRBD2. Germline CDR1 and CDR2: KGHSH and LQKENI. This CDR3 region has 16 residues. After removal of 3 bases from V and 5 bases from J, the junction contained 8 bases not matched to a gene. CDR3 sequence (DNA): TGTGCCAGCTCACCGCTCGGGACTAGCGGAAAGGAGACCCAGTACTTC. It encodes CASSPLGTSGKETQYF.

The J gene is TRBJ2-1, the V gene TRBV5-4; D gene ambiguous. CDR3 size: 15 residues. The germline V gene encodes CDR1 SGHNT and CDR2 YYREEE (reference sequence). The V and J ends lost 2 bases and 0 bases respectively, with 9 bases between them. The DNA for the CDR3 is TGTGCCAGCAGCTTTAGCCCAAGCTCCTACAATGAGCAGTTCTTC. This sequence encodes CASSFSPSSYNEQFF.

In this sample, this clonotype turned up a few times. This rearrangement joins TRBV4-2 to TRBJ2-2; D uncertain. CDR1 is LGHNA and CDR2 is YNFKEQ in the germline V gene. The ends were cut back, 2 bases at V and 4 bases at J, with 5 bases in the middle. The CDR3 runs 13 residues. DNA of the CDR3: TGTGCCAGCAGCCAAAAGGGCACCGGGGAGCTGTTTTTT. Protein sequence: CASSQKGTGELFF.

This clonotype has a count of ten or more. The rearrangement joins TRBV12-3 or TRBV12-4 to TRBJ2-2; a possible D gene is TRBD2 (5 bases). CDR3 length: 13 residues. V was cut by 5 bases and J by 7 bases, with 11 bases left in between. The CDR3 region is CASSAGWGGELFF. As DNA, the CDR3 is TGTGCCAGCAGTGCGGGTTGGGGCGGGGAGCTGTTTTTT.